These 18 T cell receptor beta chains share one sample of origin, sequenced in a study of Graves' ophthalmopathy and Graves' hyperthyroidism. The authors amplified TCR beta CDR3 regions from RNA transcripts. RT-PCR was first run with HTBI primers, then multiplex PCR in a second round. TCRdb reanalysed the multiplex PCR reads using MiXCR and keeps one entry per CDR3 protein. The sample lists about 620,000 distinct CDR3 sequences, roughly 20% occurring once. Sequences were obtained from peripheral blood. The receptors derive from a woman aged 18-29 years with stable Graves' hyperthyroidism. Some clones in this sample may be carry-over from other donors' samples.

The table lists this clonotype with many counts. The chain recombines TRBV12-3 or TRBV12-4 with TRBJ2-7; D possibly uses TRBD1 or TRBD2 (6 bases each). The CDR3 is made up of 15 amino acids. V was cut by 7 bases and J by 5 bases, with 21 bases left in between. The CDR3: CASTLRRGVVDEQYF. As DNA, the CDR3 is TGTGCCAGCACCCTAAGGAGGGGGGTGGTCGACGAGCAGTACTTC.

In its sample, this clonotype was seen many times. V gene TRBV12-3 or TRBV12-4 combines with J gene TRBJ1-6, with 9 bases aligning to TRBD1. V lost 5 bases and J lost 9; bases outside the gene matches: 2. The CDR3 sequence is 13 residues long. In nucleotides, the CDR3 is TGTGCCAGCAGTACGGGACAGGGTTCACCCCTCCACTTT. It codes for CASSTGQGSPLHF.

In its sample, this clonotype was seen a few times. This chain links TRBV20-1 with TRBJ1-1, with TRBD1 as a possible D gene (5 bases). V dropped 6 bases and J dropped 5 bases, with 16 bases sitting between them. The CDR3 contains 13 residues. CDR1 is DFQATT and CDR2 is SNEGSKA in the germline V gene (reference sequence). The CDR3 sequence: CSALSGGVTEAFF. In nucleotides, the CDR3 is TGCAGTGCCCTATCGGGGGGGGTGACTGAAGCTTTCTTT.

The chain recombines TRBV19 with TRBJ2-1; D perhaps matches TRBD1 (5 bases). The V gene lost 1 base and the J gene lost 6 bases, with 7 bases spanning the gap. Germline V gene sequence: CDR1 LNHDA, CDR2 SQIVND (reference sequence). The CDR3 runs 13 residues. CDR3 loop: CASSIVRGNEQFF. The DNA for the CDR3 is TGTGCCAGTAGTATAGTTAGGGGCAATGAGCAGTTCTTC.

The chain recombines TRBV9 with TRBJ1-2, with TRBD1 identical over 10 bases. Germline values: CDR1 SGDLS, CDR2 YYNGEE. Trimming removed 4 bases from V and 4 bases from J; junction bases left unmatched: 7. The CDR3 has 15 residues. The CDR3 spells CASSTGQGNLYGYTF. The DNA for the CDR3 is TGTGCCAGCAGCACGGGACAGGGGAATCTCTATGGCTACACCTTC.

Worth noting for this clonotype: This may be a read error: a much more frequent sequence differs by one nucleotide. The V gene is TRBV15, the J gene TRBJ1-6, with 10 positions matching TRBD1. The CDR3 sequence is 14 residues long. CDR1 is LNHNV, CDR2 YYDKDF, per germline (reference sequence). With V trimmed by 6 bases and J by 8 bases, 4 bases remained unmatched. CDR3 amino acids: CATRPGTGDSPLHF. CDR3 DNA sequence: TGTGCCACCAGGCCCGGGACAGGGGATTCACCCCTCCACTTT.

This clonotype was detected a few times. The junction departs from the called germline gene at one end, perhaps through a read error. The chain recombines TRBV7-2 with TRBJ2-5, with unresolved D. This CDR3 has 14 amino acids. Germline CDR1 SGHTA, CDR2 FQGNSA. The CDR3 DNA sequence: TGTGCCAGCAGCTTAGCAGGCTACCAAGAGACCCAGGACTTC. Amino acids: CASSLAGYQETQDF.

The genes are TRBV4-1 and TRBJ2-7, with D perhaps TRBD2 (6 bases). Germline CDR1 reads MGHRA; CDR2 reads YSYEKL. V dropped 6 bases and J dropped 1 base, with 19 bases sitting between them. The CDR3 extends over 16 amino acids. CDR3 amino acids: CASSKKPGERSYEQYF. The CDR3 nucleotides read TGCGCCAGCAGTAAAAAGCCGGGAGAGAGGTCCTACGAGCAGTACTTC.

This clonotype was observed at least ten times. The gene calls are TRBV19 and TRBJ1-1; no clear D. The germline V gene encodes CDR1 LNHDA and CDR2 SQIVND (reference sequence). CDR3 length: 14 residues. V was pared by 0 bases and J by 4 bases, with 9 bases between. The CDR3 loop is CASSIEMGSTEAFF. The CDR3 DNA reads TGTGCCAGTAGTATAGAGATGGGCAGCACTGAAGCTTTCTTT.

Here the CDR3 reads CAWGGGFEYYEQYF. The CDR3 DNA sequence: TGTGCCTGGGGGGGAGGATTCGAATACTACGAGCAGTACTTC. The chain uses TRBV30 and TRBJ2-7, with D tentatively TRBD2 (6 bases). Per germline, CDR1 GTSNPN and CDR2 SVGIG (reference sequence). Trimming took 5 bases from V and 3 from J, leaving 17 bases between them. This CDR3 spans 14 amino acids.

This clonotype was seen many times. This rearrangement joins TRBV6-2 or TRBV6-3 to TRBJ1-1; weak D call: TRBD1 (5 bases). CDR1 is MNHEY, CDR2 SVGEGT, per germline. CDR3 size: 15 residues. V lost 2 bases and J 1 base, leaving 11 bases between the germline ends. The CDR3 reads CASSYEDSENTEAFF. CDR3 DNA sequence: TGTGCCAGCAGTTACGAAGACAGTGAGAACACTGAAGCTTTCTTT.

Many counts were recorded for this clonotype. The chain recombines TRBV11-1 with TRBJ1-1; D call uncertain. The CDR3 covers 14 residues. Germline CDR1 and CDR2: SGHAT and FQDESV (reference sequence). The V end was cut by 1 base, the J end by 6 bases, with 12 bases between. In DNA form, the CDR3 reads TGTGCCAGCAGCTTAGGACGGTCGGTAGCTGAAGCTTTCTTT. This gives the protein CASSLGRSVAEAFF.

CDR3 sequence reads: CSARDGERTPSAYGYTF. CDR3 sequence (DNA): TGCAGTGCTAGAGATGGGGAACGGACCCCGTCGGCCTATGGCTACACCTTC. The chain carries TRBV20-1 and TRBJ1-2; D is ambiguous. CDR3 length: 17 amino acids. V was clipped by 0 bases and J by 4 bases, with 21 bases between them. The germline CDR1 and CDR2 sequences are DFQATT and SNEGSKA (reference sequence).

The CDR3 reads CASSSPGTGGNSPLHF. The DNA of the CDR3 is TGTGCCAGCAGCTCCCCTGGGACAGGGGGTAATTCACCCCTCCACTTT. V and J are TRBV7-2 and TRBJ1-6, with TRBD1 matching over 11 bases. The germline gives CDR1 SGHTA, CDR2 FQGNSA. The CDR3 contains 16 residues. V lost 4 bases to trimming and J lost 6 bases; unmatched junction nucleotides: 5.

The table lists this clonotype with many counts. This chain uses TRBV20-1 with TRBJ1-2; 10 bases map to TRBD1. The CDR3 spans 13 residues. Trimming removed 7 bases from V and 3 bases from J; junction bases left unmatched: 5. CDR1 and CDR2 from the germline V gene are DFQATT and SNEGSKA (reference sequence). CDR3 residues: CSVPGQGYYGYTF. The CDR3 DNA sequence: TGCAGTGTCCCGGGACAGGGGTACTATGGCTACACCTTC.

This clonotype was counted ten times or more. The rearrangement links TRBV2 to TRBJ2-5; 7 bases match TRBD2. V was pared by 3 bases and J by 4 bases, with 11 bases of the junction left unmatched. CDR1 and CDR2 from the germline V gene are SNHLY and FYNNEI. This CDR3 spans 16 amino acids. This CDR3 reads CASSELSGVFGETQYF. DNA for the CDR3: TGTGCCAGCAGTGAGTTGAGCGGGGTATTTGGAGAGACCCAGTACTTC.

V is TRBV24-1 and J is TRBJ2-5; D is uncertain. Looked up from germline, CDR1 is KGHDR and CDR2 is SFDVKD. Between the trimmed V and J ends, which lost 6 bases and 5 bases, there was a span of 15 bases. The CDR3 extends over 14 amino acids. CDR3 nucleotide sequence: TGTGCCACCAGTTATGGCGAGGAGTGGGAGACCCAGTACTTC. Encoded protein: CATSYGEEWETQYF.

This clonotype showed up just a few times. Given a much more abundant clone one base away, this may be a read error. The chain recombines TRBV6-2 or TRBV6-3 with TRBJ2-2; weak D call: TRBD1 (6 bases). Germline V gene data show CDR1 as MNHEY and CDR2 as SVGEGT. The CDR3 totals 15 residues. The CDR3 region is CASSSGTFLTGELCF. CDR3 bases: TGTGCCAGCAGTTCCGGGACATTCCTCACCGGGGAGCTGTGTTTT.